This passage covers 24 T cell receptor beta chains from one sample sequenced in a study of response to subunit inactivated influenza vaccine. TCRdb recomputed calls from the RT-PCR reads with MiXCR, one row per CDR3 protein. Here the sample spans under 200,000 distinct CDR3 sequences, 9.5% to 13% being singletons. Source: non-naive T cells sorted from PBMCs, taken roughly 6 weeks after vaccination. These receptors were obtained from a man in his forties or fifties who received an inactivated influenza vaccine.

This clonotype was seen ten or more times. The V gene is TRBV2, the J gene TRBJ2-2; D may be TRBD2 (6 bases). The CDR3 consists of 14 residues. Trimming left V 3 bases short and J 4 bases short, with 9 bases between. From germline, CDR1 is SNHLY and CDR2 FYNNEI. CDR3 amino acids: CASSERGITGELFF. DNA for the CDR3: TGTGCCAGCAGTGAGCGGGGTATCACCGGGGAGCTGTTTTTT.

This clonotype was detected ten times or more. The germline gene is not matched at one end of the junction; a read error may be the cause. The rearrangement joins TRBV6-1 to TRBJ1-4, with D hard to call. This CDR3 is built from 14 residues. CDR1 and CDR2 (germline): MNHNS, SASEGT. The CDR3 DNA reads as TGTGCCAGCAGTCGGACCGAGACTAGTGAAAAACTGTTTTTT. Protein sequence: CASSRTETSEKLFF.

This clonotype was counted between two and nine times. This chain links TRBV20-1 with TRBJ2-1; 8 bases are a match to TRBD1. This CDR3 contains 16 residues. After removal of 0 bases from V and 6 bases from J, the junction contained 10 bases not matched to a gene. Germline V gene data show CDR1 as DFQATT and CDR2 as SNEGSKA (reference sequence). CDR3 residues: CSAREEGQGAFNEQFF. In DNA, the CDR3 is TGCAGTGCTAGAGAAGAAGGGCAGGGGGCCTTCAATGAGCAGTTCTTC.

The chain combines TRBV20-1 with TRBJ2-7, with TRBD1 identical over 7 bases. The CDR3 loop spans 14 amino acids. Germline V gene data show CDR1 as DFQATT and CDR2 as SNEGSKA (reference sequence). V lost 6 bases, J lost 5 bases, and 13 bases stayed unmatched. The CDR3 is CSAEERQGFDEQYF. CDR3 sequence (DNA): TGCAGTGCCGAGGAGAGACAGGGTTTTGACGAGCAGTACTTC.

In this sample, this clonotype turned up a few times. The junction departs from the called germline gene at one end, perhaps through a read error. The rearrangement joins TRBV7-2 to TRBJ2-1; TRBD2 matches 15 bases. Per the germline V gene, CDR1 is SGHTA and CDR2 is FQGNSA. This CDR3 has 16 residues. Here the CDR3 reads CASSVGLAGGLSERFF. Written as DNA, the CDR3 is TGTGCCAGCAGCGTAGGACTAGCGGGGGGGCTTAGTGAGCGGTTCTTC.

This chain uses TRBV6-5 with TRBJ2-3, with 8 bases that match TRBD1. The J segment lost 3 bases and the V segment lost 2 bases, leaving 7 bases of the junction unmatched. This CDR3 contains 16 residues. Germline V gene lookup returns CDR1 MNHEY and CDR2 SVGAGI. The CDR3 loop reads CASSYRGRTGTDTQYF. The DNA of the CDR3 is TGTGCCAGCAGTTACCGGGGAAGGACAGGGACAGATACGCAGTATTTT.

This chain uses TRBV4-1 with TRBJ2-1; the match to TRBD2 covers 10 bases. V shed 3 bases and J 6 bases; nucleotides not matched to a gene: 5. The CDR3 extends over 15 amino acids. Per germline, CDR1 MGHRA and CDR2 YSYEKL. CDR3: CASSHPGLAFNEQFF. The CDR3 DNA is TGCGCCAGCAGCCACCCGGGACTAGCGTTCAATGAGCAGTTCTTC.

This clonotype was counted ten times or more. The chain couples TRBV7-7 to TRBJ2-3, with 12 bases lining up with TRBD2. This CDR3 contains 17 residues. J lost 4 bases, V lost 1 base, and 6 bases had no gene match. The germline CDR1 and CDR2 sequences are SSHAT and FNYEAQ (reference sequence). The CDR3, as DNA: TGTGCCAGCAGCTTAGAGGCTAGCGGGAGGGCCGCAGATACGCAGTATTTT. It yields the protein CASSLEASGRAADTQYF.

This clonotype was counted a few times. The rearrangement uses TRBV4-3 and TRBJ1-5, with TRBD1 matching over 9 bases. This CDR3 has 15 residues. V gave up 5 bases and J gave up 7 bases; unmatched junction bases: 9. Germline-derived CDR1 and CDR2 are LGHNA and YSLEER. The CDR3 DNA sequence: TGCGCCAGCAGCGACGGACAGGGGAAGGGCCAGCCCCAGCATTTT. As protein: CASSDGQGKGQPQHF.

In its sample, this clonotype was seen a few times. The rearrangement joins TRBV4-3 to TRBJ1-3, with D maybe TRBD1 (5 bases). The CDR3 covers 15 residues. Germline CDR1 is LGHNA and CDR2 is YSLEER. Deletions cut 0 bases from V and 4 bases from J, with 10 bases between. CDR3 sequence reads: CASSQDSRVGNTIYF. The CDR3, as DNA: TGCGCCAGCAGCCAAGATTCCAGGGTCGGAAACACCATATATTTT.

The chain employs TRBV7-2 and TRBJ2-2; D ambiguous. Germline CDR1 is SGHTA and CDR2 is FQGNSA. V dropped 3 bases and J dropped 4 bases, with 9 bases sitting between them. The CDR3 loop spans 14 amino acids. The CDR3 nucleotides are TGTGCCAGCAGCTTCGTCTCGAGCACCGGGGAGCTGTTTTTT. Its translation is CASSFVSSTGELFF.

The rearrangement links TRBV11-3 to TRBJ2-1; D gene uncertain. CDR3 length equals 14 residues. V lost 1 base and J 9 bases, leaving 13 bases between the germline ends. Looked up from germline, CDR1 is SGHNT and CDR2 is YENEEA. CDR3 in amino acids: CASSLANLGSEQFF. CDR3 nucleotides: TGTGCCAGCAGCTTAGCTAATCTAGGATCTGAGCAGTTCTTC. The whole variable domain, filled in from reference TRBV11-3 and TRBJ2-1, reads EAGVVQSPRYKIIEKKQPVAFWCNPISGHNTLYWYLQNLGQGPELLIRYENEEAVDDSQLPKDRFSAERLKGVDSTLKIQPAELGDSAVYLCASSLANLGSEQFFGPGTRLTVL.

This clonotype was detected ten times or more. The chain carries TRBV5-1 and TRBJ2-4, with TRBD2 matching over 9 bases. The germline CDR1 and CDR2 sequences are SGHRS and YFSETQ. The CDR3 is 13 residues long. V lost 7 bases to trimming and J lost 8 bases; unmatched junction nucleotides: 7. In nucleotides, the CDR3 is TGCGCCAGCGGGACTAGCAATAGAGACATTCAGTACTTC. This codes for CASGTSNRDIQYF.

This sequence joins TRBV15 and TRBJ2-2; D gene ambiguous. The CDR3 is 14 residues long. Trimming removed 0 bases from V and 6 bases from J, with 8 bases in between. Germline values: CDR1 LNHNV, CDR2 YYDKDF (reference sequence). CDR3 loop: CATSRDRGPGELFF. The DNA for the CDR3 is TGTGCCACCAGCAGAGATAGAGGTCCCGGGGAGCTGTTTTTT.

In this sample, this clonotype turned up many times. V usage is TRBV9 and J usage is TRBJ2-1; a weak D match, TRBD2 (7 bases). CDR3 size: 17 residues. Between the trimmed V and J ends, which lost 3 bases and 7 bases, there was a span of 23 bases. Germline CDR1 is SGDLS and CDR2 is YYNGEE. DNA of the CDR3: TGTGCCAGCAGCGCCGCCTTCTGGGAGGGGGAGGTTAATGAGCAGTTCTTC. Amino acid sequence: CASSAAFWEGEVNEQFF.

This clonotype was counted between two and nine times. The chain links TRBV12-3 or TRBV12-4 to TRBJ2-3, with D perhaps TRBD1 (7 bases). The V and J ends lost 5 bases and 2 bases respectively, with 11 bases between them. The CDR3 is made up of 14 amino acids. CDR3 sequence: CASSRGTATDTQYF. Here the CDR3 DNA reads TGTGCCAGCAGTCGCGGGACAGCCACAGATACGCAGTATTTT.

This clonotype was seen a few times. This chain links TRBV20-1 with TRBJ2-1; 7 nucleotides align to TRBD2. The CDR3 runs 16 residues. Germline CDR1 DFQATT, CDR2 SNEGSKA (reference sequence). The ends lost 2 bases at V and 2 bases at J; junction bases unmatched: 9. CDR3 region: CSARPPGAGAYNEQFF. The CDR3 region has the DNA TGCAGTGCTAGACCACCCGGGGCGGGGGCCTACAATGAGCAGTTCTTC.

The rearrangement uses TRBV7-2 and TRBJ2-2, with 7 bases lining up with TRBD2. The CDR3 loop spans 17 amino acids. V dropped 1 base and J dropped 4; count of bases not matched to a gene: 9. Per the germline V gene, CDR1 is SGHTA and CDR2 is FQGNSA. CDR3 residues: CASSLVKLALSTGELFF. The CDR3 nucleotides read TGTGCCAGCAGCTTAGTGAAACTAGCGCTAAGCACCGGGGAGCTGTTTTTT.

As to this clonotype: At one boundary the junction diverges from the germline segment, which might be a read error. This rearrangement joins TRBV3-1 to TRBJ1-5; D may be TRBD1 (5 bases). Germline CDR1 and CDR2: LGHDT and YNNKEL (reference sequence). This CDR3 has 14 amino acids. The CDR3 sequence: CASSPGLRNHPQHF. The CDR3 DNA is TGTGCCAGCAGCCCGGGACTTCGTAATCACCCCCAGCATTTT. The full variable domain, with the rest looked up from reference TRBV3-1 and TRBJ1-5, is DTAVSQTPKYLVTQMGNDKSIKCEQNLGHDTMYWYKQDSKKFLKIMFSYNNKELIINETVPNRFSPKSPDKAHLNLHINSLELGDSAVYFCASSPGLRNHPQHFGDGTRLSIL.

In its sample, this clonotype was seen a few times. The V gene is TRBV25-1, the J gene TRBJ2-1, with 7 bases that match TRBD2. Unmatched junction bases numbered 4, after V lost 4 bases and J lost 4 bases. Germline V gene sequence: CDR1 MGHDK, CDR2 SYGVNS. This CDR3 contains 14 residues. The DNA for the CDR3 is TGTGCCAGCAGTGGTGCGGGGGTATACAATGAGCAGTTCTTC. This codes for CASSGAGVYNEQFF.

The CDR3 DNA is TGTGCCAGCAGTCCCAGTCCCCCCACTGAAGCTTTCTTT. As protein: CASSPSPPTEAFF. V is TRBV25-1 and J is TRBJ1-1; D is ambiguous. With 5 bases removed from V and 4 bases from J, the gap between germline ends came to 11 bases. Germline V gives CDR1 MGHDK, CDR2 SYGVNS. The CDR3 length is 13 residues.

This clonotype was seen repeatedly, ten times or more. This chain joins TRBV27 and TRBJ1-5; a possible D gene is TRBD1 (6 bases). From germline, CDR1 is MNHEY and CDR2 SMNVEV (reference sequence). V lost 6 bases to trimming and J lost 5 bases, with 14 bases between them. This CDR3 contains 14 residues. The CDR3 spells CASRSWQGYQPQHF. The DNA for the CDR3 is TGTGCCAGCAGGAGCTGGCAGGGGTATCAGCCCCAGCATTTT.

The chain couples TRBV6-2 or TRBV6-3 to TRBJ2-6; D remains ambiguous. The CDR3 has 16 residues. Trimming took off 6 bases at V and 1 base at J, with 13 bases between the two ends. Per germline, CDR1 MNHEY and CDR2 SVGEGT. Here the CDR3 DNA reads TGTGCCAGCAGCCCGAACCAAGGTTCTGGGGCCAACGTCCTGACTTTC. It translates to CASSPNQGSGANVLTF.

This clonotype turned up a few times. V usage is TRBV20-1 and J usage is TRBJ2-3; TRBD2 matches at 9 bases. With 6 bases clipped from V and 1 base from J, the junction kept 5 bases outside the gene matches. This CDR3 comprises 14 residues. The germline CDR1 and CDR2 sequences are DFQATT and SNEGSKA (reference sequence). The CDR3 nucleotides are TGCAGTGCGACTAGCGGAGCCCGCACAGATACGCAGTATTTT. Protein product: CSATSGARTDTQYF.